Listed here are 2 T cell receptor beta chains from one sample, sequenced in a study of blood T cell repertoires in COVID-19. Sequenced by immunoSEQ multiplex PCR; TCRdb stores in-frame clones only, minus some. Of some 250,000 clones listed, 83% are singletons. Sequenced: peripheral blood. All receptors come from a man older than 75 with acute or convalescent COVID-19.

The chain uses TRBV9 and TRBJ1-5; the match to TRBD1 covers 8 bases. The CDR3 is 15 amino acids. V trimming: 3 bases; J trimming: 1 base; junction bases outside the gene matches: 3. Germline V gene sequence: CDR1 SGDLS, CDR2 YYNGEE. Here the CDR3 DNA reads TGTGCCAGCAGCGCCGGACAGGGAAGCAATCAGCCCCAGCATTTT. Its translation: CASSAGQGSNQPQHF.

V is TRBV6-5 and J is TRBJ1-4; TRBD1 matches at 9 bases. The germline V gene encodes CDR1 MNHEY and CDR2 SVGAGI. The CDR3 covers 15 residues. V gave up 2 bases and J gave up 8 bases; unmatched junction bases: 6. The CDR3: CASSYTGGGREKLFF. The CDR3 nucleotides read TGTGCCAGCAGTTACACAGGGGGCGGACGAGAAAAACTGTTTTTT.